The 11 T cell receptor beta chains given below trace back to one sample, sequenced in a study of T cell repertoires in cytomegalovirus infection. The antigens these receptors bind are not known. TCRdb called the reads again in MiXCR, with one record for every CDR3 protein. The profile shows roughly 310,000 distinct CDR3 sequences, under 35% of them singletons. The sequencing here drew on cultured PBMCs, taken from culture after CMV antigen stimulation. Receptors were obtained from a human donor in good health (CMV status not recorded). Some clones in this sample may be carry-over from other donors' samples.

The chain combines TRBV12-3 or TRBV12-4 with TRBJ2-7, with a possible D match to TRBD1 (6 bases). V dropped 2 bases and J dropped 5 bases, with 10 bases sitting between them. There are 13 residues in the CDR3. CDR3 amino acids: CASSLTRGNEQYF. The CDR3 DNA sequence: TGTGCCAGCAGTTTAACCAGGGGCAACGAGCAGTACTTC.

V is TRBV7-9 and J is TRBJ2-5, with no clear D. CDR3 length: 13 residues. CDR1 and CDR2 from the germline V gene are SEHNR and FQNEAQ (reference sequence). V dropped 3 bases and J dropped 1 base, with 6 bases sitting between them. CDR3 coding DNA: TGTGCCAGCAGCTTCGCCAGCCAAGAGACCCAGTACTTC. Translation: CASSFASQETQYF.

This clonotype was counted many times. CDR3 sequence (DNA): TGCGCCAGCAGCCAACCTAGCGGGGTATACAATGAGCAGTTCTTC. Translated: CASSQPSGVYNEQFF. The genes are TRBV4-1 and TRBJ2-1, with 9 bases identical to TRBD2. V trimming: 2 bases; J trimming: 4 bases; junction bases outside the gene matches: 3. The CDR3 is 15 residues long. The germline V gene encodes CDR1 MGHRA and CDR2 YSYEKL.

The J gene is TRBJ2-1, the V gene TRBV12-3 or TRBV12-4; 8 bases agree with TRBD2. The ends lost 4 bases at V and 0 bases at J; junction bases unmatched: 5. This CDR3 contains 16 residues. The CDR3 DNA follows: TGTGCCAGCAGTTCGGGGGGGGCAAGCTCCTACAATGAGCAGTTCTTC. Translated: CASSSGGASSYNEQFF.

The J gene is TRBJ2-7, the V gene TRBV6-2 or TRBV6-3; possibly TRBD1 for D (6 bases). Germline V gene data show CDR1 as MNHEY and CDR2 as SVGEGT. The CDR3 loop spans 13 amino acids. Trimming shortened V by 5 bases and J by 3 bases, and 11 bases separated the two germline ends. The DNA of the CDR3 is TGTGCCAGCAGTCCGGGACACCACTACGAGCAGTACTTC. Protein sequence: CASSPGHHYEQYF.

This clonotype was counted only a few times. The chain combines TRBV12-5 with TRBJ1-3, with 8 bases that match TRBD1. The V gene's germline CDR1 is LGHNT and CDR2 FRNRAP. The length of the CDR3 is 17 residues. V lost 3 bases and J lost 0; bases outside the gene matches: 7. The CDR3 loop is CASGLGSGGLSGNTIYF. CDR3 in DNA: TGTGCTAGTGGTTTAGGCTCAGGGGGCCTCTCTGGAAACACCATATATTTT.

This clonotype was seen a few times. The V and J genes are TRBV6-1 and TRBJ2-3, with D possibly called TRBD1 or TRBD2 (5 bases each). The V end was cut by 8 bases, the J end by 2 bases, with 20 bases between. Germline CDR1 reads MNHNS; CDR2 reads SASEGT. The CDR3 is made up of 16 amino acids. Here the CDR3 reads CASRGDLGTHTDTQYF. CDR3 nucleotides: TGTGCCAGCCGGGGCGACCTAGGTACCCACACAGATACGCAGTATTTT.

This clonotype was counted a few times. The chain joins TRBV7-9 to TRBJ1-1, with 9 bases fitting TRBD1. Germline-derived CDR1 and CDR2 are SEHNR and FQNEAQ (reference sequence). The CDR3 has 15 residues. V was clipped by 4 bases and J by 7 bases; unmatched bases: 10. The CDR3 sequence: CASSSPDRGLIEAFF. Written as DNA, the CDR3 is TGTGCCAGCAGCTCCCCGGACAGGGGTCTAATTGAAGCTTTCTTT.

This clonotype has only a few counts. V is TRBV7-8 and J is TRBJ1-5; 8 nucleotides match TRBD1. CDR1 is SGHVS and CDR2 is FQNEAQ in the germline V gene. Trimming cost V 5 bases and J 0 bases; bases outside gene matches: 15. This CDR3 has 19 amino acids. The CDR3 loop is CASSRGRRTGLYSNQPQHF. The CDR3 nucleotides read TGTGCCAGCAGCCGGGGCCGGAGGACAGGGCTATATAGCAATCAGCCCCAGCATTTT.

CDR3 protein: CASSQRGRGLRETQYF. Here the CDR3 DNA reads TGTGCCAGCAGCCAACGTGGCAGGGGGCTTCGGGAGACCCAGTACTTC. The chain couples TRBV14 to TRBJ2-5; 8 bases match TRBD1. Germline CDR1 reads SGHDN; CDR2 reads FVKESK. V dropped 2 bases and J dropped 5; count of bases not matched to a gene: 10. The CDR3 length is 16 residues. The variable domain in full, completed from reference TRBV14 and TRBJ2-5, reads EAGVTQFPSHSVIEKGQTVTLRCDPISGHDNLYWYRRVMGKEIKFLLHFVKESKQDESGMPNNRFLAERTGGTYSTLKVQPAELEDSGVYFCASSQRGRGLRETQYFGPGTRLLVL.

In its sample, this clonotype was seen a few times. In nucleotides, the CDR3 is TGTGCCAGCAGCCGAATGGGATACCACGAGCAGTACTTC. Protein: CASSRMGYHEQYF. The rearrangement joins TRBV7-9 to TRBJ2-7; no reliable D call. V was clipped by 5 bases and J by 5 bases, with 13 bases between them. Germline CDR1 is SEHNR and CDR2 is FQNEAQ (reference sequence). This CDR3 is 13 amino acids long.